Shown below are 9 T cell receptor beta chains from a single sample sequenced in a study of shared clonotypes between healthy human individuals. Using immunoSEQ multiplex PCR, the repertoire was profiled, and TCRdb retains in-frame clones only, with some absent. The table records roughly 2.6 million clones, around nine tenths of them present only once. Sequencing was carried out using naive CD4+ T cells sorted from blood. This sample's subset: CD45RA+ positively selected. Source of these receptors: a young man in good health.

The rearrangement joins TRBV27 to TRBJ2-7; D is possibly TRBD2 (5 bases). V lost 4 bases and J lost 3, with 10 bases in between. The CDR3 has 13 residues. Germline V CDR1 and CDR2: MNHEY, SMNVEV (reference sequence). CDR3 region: CASSSLGSYEQYF. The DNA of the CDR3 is TGTGCCAGCAGTTCACTAGGAAGCTACGAGCAGTACTTC.

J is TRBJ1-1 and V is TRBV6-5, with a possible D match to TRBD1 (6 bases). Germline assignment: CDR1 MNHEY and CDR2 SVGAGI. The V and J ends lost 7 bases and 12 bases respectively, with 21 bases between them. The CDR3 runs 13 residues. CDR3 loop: CASTGGRGEVTFF. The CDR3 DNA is TGTGCCAGCACGGGAGGCAGGGGAGAGGTAACTTTCTTT.

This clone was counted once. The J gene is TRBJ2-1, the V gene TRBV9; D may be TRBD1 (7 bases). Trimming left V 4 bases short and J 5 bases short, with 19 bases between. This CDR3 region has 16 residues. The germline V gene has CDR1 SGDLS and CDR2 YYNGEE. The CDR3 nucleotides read TGTGCCAGCAGCTCATCTCGACAGGGAGGAAACAATGAGCAGTTCTTC. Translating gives CASSSSRQGGNNEQFF. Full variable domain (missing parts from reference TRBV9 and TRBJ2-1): DSGVTQTPKHLITATGQRVTLRCSPRSGDLSVYWYQQSLDQGLQFLIQYYNGEERAKGNILERFSAQQFPDLHSELNLSSLELGDSALYFCASSSSRQGGNNEQFFGPGTRLTVL.

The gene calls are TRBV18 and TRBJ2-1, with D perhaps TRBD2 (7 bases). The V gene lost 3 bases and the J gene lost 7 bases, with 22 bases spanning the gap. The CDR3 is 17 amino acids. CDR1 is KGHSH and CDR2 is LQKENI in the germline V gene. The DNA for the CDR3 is TGTGCCAGCTCACCCCCGGGCTGGCGGGAGAGGGGGAATGAGCAGTTCTTC. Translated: CASSPPGWRERGNEQFF.

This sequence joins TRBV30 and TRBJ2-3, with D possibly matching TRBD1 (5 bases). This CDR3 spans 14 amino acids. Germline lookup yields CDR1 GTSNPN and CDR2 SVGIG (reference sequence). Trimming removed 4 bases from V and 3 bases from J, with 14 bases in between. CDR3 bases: TGTGCCTGGAATACAGGTGATTGGACAGATACGCAGTATTTT. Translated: CAWNTGDWTDTQYF.

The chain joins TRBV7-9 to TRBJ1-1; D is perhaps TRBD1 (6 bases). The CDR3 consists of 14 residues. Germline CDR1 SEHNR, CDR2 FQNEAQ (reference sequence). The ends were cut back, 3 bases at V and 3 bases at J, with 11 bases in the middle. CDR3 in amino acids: CASSLWAGDTEAFF. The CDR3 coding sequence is TGTGCCAGCAGCTTGTGGGCAGGGGACACTGAAGCTTTCTTT.

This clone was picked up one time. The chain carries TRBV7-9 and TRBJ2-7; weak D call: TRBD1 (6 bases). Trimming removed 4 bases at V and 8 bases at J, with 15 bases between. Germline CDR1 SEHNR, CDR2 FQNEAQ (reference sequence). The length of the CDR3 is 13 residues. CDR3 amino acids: CASSSWTDSKQYF. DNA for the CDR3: TGTGCCAGCAGCTCCTGGACAGATTCAAAGCAGTACTTC.

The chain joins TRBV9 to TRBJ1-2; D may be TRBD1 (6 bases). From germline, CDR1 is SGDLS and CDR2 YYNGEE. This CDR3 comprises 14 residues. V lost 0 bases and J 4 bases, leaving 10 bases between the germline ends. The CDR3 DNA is TGTGCCAGCAGCGTAGTGGGGACAAGCTATGGCTACACCTTC. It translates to CASSVVGTSYGYTF.

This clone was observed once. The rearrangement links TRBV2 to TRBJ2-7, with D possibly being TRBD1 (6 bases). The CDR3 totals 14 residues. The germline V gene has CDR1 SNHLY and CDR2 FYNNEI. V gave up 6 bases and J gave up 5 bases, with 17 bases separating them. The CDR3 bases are TGTGCCAGCAGGATACAGGGCCCTCTCGACGAGCAGTACTTC. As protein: CASRIQGPLDEQYF.